The 16 T cell receptor beta chains presented below share a single source sample, sequenced in a study of molecular identifiers for immune sequencing clone quantification. From the PCR reads, TCRdb called clonotypes with MiXCR, one entry per CDR3 protein. The profile shows 300,000 to 350,000 distinct CDR3 sequences, around a fifth of them singletons. The sequencing input was naive CD8+ T cells from blood, with Jurkat cell RNA spiked in. Subset described: FACS-sorted CD8+CD4-CCR7+CD45RA+ naive T cells. These receptor sequences come from a human donor in good health. Some libraries in this study had Jurkat cell RNA spiked in.

This clonotype occurred many times. In DNA, the CDR3 is TGTGCCAGTAGTACGGGACACGGCCTCGACAATCAGCCCCAGCATTTT. It translates to CASSTGHGLDNQPQHF. J is TRBJ1-5 and V is TRBV19, with D possibly TRBD1 on 6 matching bases. Trimming left V 4 bases short and J 3 bases short, with 16 bases between. This CDR3 is built from 16 residues. CDR1 and CDR2 from the germline V gene are LNHDA and SQIVND (reference sequence).

This clonotype was detected ten times or more. The rearrangement links TRBV7-9 to TRBJ2-2; TRBD1 or TRBD2 may be the D gene (5 bases each). This CDR3 has 15 amino acids. Between the trimmed V and J ends, which lost 3 bases and 6 bases, there was a span of 14 bases. From germline, CDR1 is SEHNR and CDR2 FQNEAQ (reference sequence). CDR3 nucleotides: TGTGCCAGCAGCTTTCCCGCACGGGGCCCCGGGGAGCTGTTTTTT. It encodes CASSFPARGPGELFF.

This clonotype was found a few times. At one boundary the junction diverges from the germline segment, which might be a read error. The chain recombines TRBV11-2 with TRBJ2-7; tentatively, D is TRBD1 (6 bases). Per the germline V gene, CDR1 is SGHAT and CDR2 is FQNNGV. The CDR3 extends over 13 amino acids. The chain's CDR3 is CASSLSGADERYF. The CDR3 region has the DNA TGTGCCAGCAGCTTATCAGGGGCGGACGAGCGGTACTTC.

This clonotype was picked up a small number of times. CDR3: CASSQDVPTGVYNQPQHF. Here the CDR3 DNA reads TGCGCCAGCAGCCAAGACGTCCCCACAGGGGTTTACAATCAGCCCCAGCATTTT. V usage is TRBV4-3 and J usage is TRBJ1-5, with TRBD1 identical over 7 bases. Trimming cost V 0 bases and J 3 bases; bases outside gene matches: 11. Germline V CDR1 and CDR2: LGHNA, YSLEER. The CDR3 runs 18 residues.

This clonotype was counted at least ten times. The CDR3 sequence: CASSLKERTGTGELFF. DNA for the CDR3: TGTGCCAGCAGCTTGAAGGAACGGACGGGGACCGGGGAGCTGTTTTTT. This rearrangement joins TRBV5-6 to TRBJ2-2; D is possibly TRBD2 (5 bases). V was clipped by 1 base and J by 5 bases, with 15 bases between them. The CDR3 runs to 16 residues. Germline CDR1 is SGHDT and CDR2 is YYEEEE.

This clonotype was detected ten times or more. The chain has TRBV9 and TRBJ2-3, with D possibly TRBD1 on 5 matching bases. The V gene lost 6 bases and the J gene lost 0 bases, with 11 bases spanning the gap. This CDR3 region has 14 residues. Germline-derived CDR1 and CDR2 are SGDLS and YYNGEE. CDR3 in amino acids: CASTGKSSTDTQYF. The CDR3 nucleotides are TGTGCCAGCACAGGGAAATCTAGCACAGATACGCAGTATTTT. Full variable domain (rest looked up from reference TRBV9 and TRBJ2-3): DSGVTQTPKHLITATGQRVTLRCSPRSGDLSVYWYQQSLDQGLQFLIQYYNGEERAKGNILERFSAQQFPDLHSELNLSSLELGDSALYFCASTGKSSTDTQYFGPGTRLTVL.

The J gene is TRBJ1-4, the V gene TRBV7-6; D not certain. Deletions cut 5 bases from V and 4 bases from J, with 11 bases between. The CDR3 is made up of 14 amino acids. The germline gives CDR1 SGHVS, CDR2 FNYEAQ. CDR3 DNA: TGTGCCAGCAGCCTCACAGTATTTAATGAAAAACTGTTTTTT. Protein: CASSLTVFNEKLFF. The full variable domain, in which reference TRBV7-6 and TRBJ1-4 provide the parts outside the CDR3, is GAGVSQSPRYKVTKRGQDVALRCDPISGHVSLYWYRQALGQGPEFLTYFNYEAQQDKSGLPNDRFSAERPEGSISTLTIQRTEQRDSAMYRCASSLTVFNEKLFFGSGTQLSVL.

Ten or more counts support this clonotype. The V call is TRBV6-5, the J call TRBJ2-2; D remains unclear. Germline assignment: CDR1 MNHEY and CDR2 SVGAGI. Trimming took off 5 bases at V and 5 bases at J, with 6 bases between the two ends. The CDR3 has 12 residues. Here the CDR3 reads CASSGSTGELFF. CDR3 sequence (DNA): TGTGCCAGCAGTGGCTCTACCGGGGAGCTGTTTTTT.

This clonotype was seen many times. V usage is TRBV28 and J usage is TRBJ1-5; D is uncertain. CDR3 length: 11 amino acids. Germline V CDR1 and CDR2: MDHEN, SYDVKM. V was cut by 5 bases and J by 7 bases, with 6 bases left in between. CDR3 coding DNA: TGTGCCAGCAGTCGTAGCCAGCCCCAGCATTTT. Translating gives CASSRSQPQHF.

This clonotype was seen many times. The chain is built from TRBV27 and TRBJ2-5; 9 nucleotides align to TRBD1. The CDR3 totals 15 residues. In germline, CDR1 is MNHEY, CDR2 SMNVEV (reference sequence). V gave up 5 bases and J gave up 2 bases; unmatched junction bases: 6. The CDR3 region is CASSLTGTGQETQYF. CDR3 DNA sequence: TGTGCCAGCAGTCTCACAGGGACAGGGCAAGAGACCCAGTACTTC.

This clonotype has a count of ten or more. V and J are TRBV6-2 or TRBV6-3 and TRBJ1-1; D uncertain. The ends were cut back, 7 bases at V and 4 bases at J, with 13 bases in the middle. The CDR3 is made up of 13 amino acids. In germline, CDR1 is MNHEY, CDR2 SVGEGT. CDR3 in amino acids: CASIGVAGTEAFF. The CDR3 bases are TGTGCCAGCATCGGAGTGGCGGGCACTGAAGCTTTCTTT.

The V call is TRBV4-3, the J call TRBJ2-1; D gene unclear. This CDR3 spans 16 amino acids. V shed 0 bases and J shed 1 base, with 10 bases lying between them. Germline-derived CDR1 and CDR2 are LGHNA and YSLEER. The CDR3 DNA is TGCGCCAGCAGCCAAGATCGCGTCCCGTCCTACAATGAGCAGTTCTTC. Translation: CASSQDRVPSYNEQFF.

The chain links TRBV27 to TRBJ2-7, with 8 bases identical to TRBD1. Germline CDR1 reads MNHEY; CDR2 reads SMNVEV (reference sequence). J lost 0 bases, V lost 5 bases, and 6 bases had no gene match. The CDR3 length is 15 residues. The CDR3 loop reads CASSPATGVSYEQYF. In DNA form, the CDR3 reads TGTGCCAGCAGTCCGGCGACAGGGGTCTCCTACGAGCAGTACTTC.

This clonotype was seen at least ten times. V is TRBV19 and J is TRBJ1-5; the D gene is possibly TRBD1 (6 bases). Trimming removed 5 bases at V and 3 bases at J, with 11 bases between. Germline V gene lookup returns CDR1 LNHDA and CDR2 SQIVND (reference sequence). The CDR3 totals 14 residues. The chain's CDR3 is CASSPGQYNQPQHF. The CDR3 region has the DNA TGTGCCAGTAGTCCCGGACAGTACAATCAGCCCCAGCATTTT.

On this clonotype itself: One end of the junction fails to match germline, which may point to a read error. This chain uses TRBV9 with TRBJ1-3, with 10 bases aligning to TRBD1. The CDR3 sequence is 21 residues long. CDR1 and CDR2 (germline): SGDLS, YYNGEE. Here the CDR3 DNA reads TGTGGGGAACCCCGGCAGCGTAGAGGTCGGGACAGGGGACACTCTGGAAGCACCATATATTTT. This translates into CGEPRQRRGRDRGHSGSTIYF.

This clonotype was counted a few times. This chain uses TRBV6-2 or TRBV6-3 with TRBJ2-7; 7 bases fit TRBD2. J gave up 4 bases and V 3 bases, and 6 bases lay outside the gene matches. CDR1 and CDR2 (germline): MNHEY, SVGEGT. This CDR3 spans 14 amino acids. The CDR3 sequence is CASSYGGSGYEQYF. The CDR3 nucleotides read TGTGCCAGCAGTTATGGCGGGAGCGGTTACGAGCAGTACTTC.